This T cell receptor beta chain was recovered during a study of blood T cells in healthy people across ages. Study information: T cells yielded about one barcoded beta molecule per two cells through template switching.

PCR was performed a second time for 7 to 11 cycles using a sample-barcoded 5' primer and a J-beta primer mix. Per sample, CDR3-containing paired-end reads numbered at least 2.5 million. In TCRdb, the 5' RACE reads were re-called with MiXCR into one record per CDR3 protein. The repertoire holds approximately 960,000 distinct CDR3 sequences, almost 30% seen once, with about 9.4% in the top ten. The CDR3 totals 13 residues. The germline V gene has CDR1 MNHEY and CDR2 SVGAGI. The same data also contributed to another study, on T cells of mothers and their children. That paper states: Over five children, together with their three healthy Caucasian mothers, made up the donors. Microchimeric T cell clones that persisted were not detected.

V is TRBV6-5 and J is TRBJ2-5; unclear D gene. The DNA end is more similar to TRBJ2-7, so the J call may be wrong. The TCR was taken from a woman in her thirties or forties in good health. Sequencing was done on a sample of blood. The CDR3 DNA follows: TGTGCCAGCAGTTACGACGTTTCCTACGAGCAGTACTTC. It is translated as CASSYDVSYEQYF.